This TCR beta chain was profiled in a study of T-cell reconstitution after alpha-beta-depleted transplantation in children (dated by TCRdb to between 2015 and 2016). Notes on the research overall: T-cell immune reconstitution after TCRalphabeta/CD19-depleted allogeneic hematopoietic cell transplantation in children was quantitatively tracked in the study by means of TCR repertoire profiling. General findings and caveats noted by the study authors: Hyperexpanded clone frequencies declined over subsequent months; after one year, T-cell counts and TCRbeta diversity were mostly attributed to newly produced T cells. About two months after transplant, the apparently early recovery of alphabetaT-cell counts reportedly depended on just several hundred clones that had expanded rapidly and came from non-depleted graft cells. In some patients, high TCRbeta diversity at day 60 was attributed to recipient T cells and intrathymic progenitors that had survived conditioning.

The treatment or condition label, as the study defines it: allogeneic hematopoietic cell transplantation with graft depleted of TCRalphabeta T cells and CD19 B cells. The transplant recipients were children given TCRalphabeta/CD19-depleted allogeneic hematopoietic cell grafts. Looking up the germline V gene (reference sequence) yields CDR1 MNHNY and CDR2 SVGAGI. V is reduced by 6 bases and J by 8 bases, leaving a spacing of 10 bases between them. Measured from the cysteine to the phenylalanine, the CDR3 is 12 residues long. Only CDR3 DNA remains: 36 bases, in frame from the first base. This clonotype was seen a handful of times. There is no known antigen for this receptor. Base-call qualities are not available, and no considerably larger clone is one nucleotide away. The library was prepared using PCR. Sequenced using an Illumina HiSeq 2500. TCR library preparation used molecular barcoding, with unique molecular identifiers applied to normalize quantification of the TCRbeta repertoire. Starting from the raw public reads, TCRdb applied fastp trimming at Q25, assembled clones with MiXCR and retained in-frame beta chains. Rows matching on CDR3 protein sequence are summarized as one entry with the most common DNA and genes. The sample records around 960,000 distinct CDR3 sequences, around 30% of which are singletons. The leading ten clones occupy roughly 27% of the sample.

The receptor chain draws on TRBV6-6 and TRBJ1-4, with TRBD1 perhaps the D gene, on 5 matching bases. The receptor was isolated from a boy in the first two years of life who had a stem cell transplant for SCID, so the T cells may come from the graft donor. Sample: PBMCs, mostly from graft donor cells, taken 360 days after TCRalphabeta/CD19-depleted stem cell transplant. The CDR3 amino acid sequence is: CASSRGSEKLFF. The DNA reads as follows: TGTGCCAGCAGCCGGGGGAGCGAAAAACTGTTTTTT.